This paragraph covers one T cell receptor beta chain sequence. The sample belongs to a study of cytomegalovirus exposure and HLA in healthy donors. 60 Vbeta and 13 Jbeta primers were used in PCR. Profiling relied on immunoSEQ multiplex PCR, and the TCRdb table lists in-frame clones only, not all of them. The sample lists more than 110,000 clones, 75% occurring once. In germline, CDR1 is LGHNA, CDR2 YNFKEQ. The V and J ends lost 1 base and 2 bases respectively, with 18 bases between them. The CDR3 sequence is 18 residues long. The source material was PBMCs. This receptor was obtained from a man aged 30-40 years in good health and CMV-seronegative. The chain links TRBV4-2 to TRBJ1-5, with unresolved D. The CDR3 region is CASSQVGILRRGNQPQHF. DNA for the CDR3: TGTGCCAGCAGCCAAGTCGGGATCCTGCGGCGGGGCAATCAGCCCCAGCATTTT.